This TCR beta chain appears in the sequencing data of a study of a mutant IDH1 vaccine in newly diagnosed glioma. Whole-study findings and limits: Patients mounted vaccine-induced immune responses in 93.3% of cases.

The CDR3 is 16 residues long. This clone occurred once. Its matching antigen is unknown. TCRdb's copy holds only in-frame clones and misses some; the assay was immunoSEQ multiplex PCR. Here the sample spans over 80,000 clones, 75% to 90% being singletons. Time point denoted: week 47, end of study. Vaccinated patients received 300 ug of mutant IDH1 20-mer peptide per dose, with topical imiquimod. Sequenced material: PBMCs, taken from a glioma patient whose treatment included an IDH1 peptide vaccine. The genes are TRBV21-1 and TRBJ2-2; the DNA was not compared with TRBD1, the D call given in the table. TRBV21-1 counts as a pseudogene. The sequence was collected from a man in his forties or fifties with glioma. In DNA form, the CDR3 reads TGTGCCAGCACCGATATCGGGACAGGACAATCCGGGGAGCTGTTTTTT. Translation: CASTDIGTGQSGELFF.